This T cell receptor beta chain emerged from a study of shared clonotypes between healthy human individuals. Study-wide context: The cohort comprised a couple of women and a few men. Their ages spanned 18 to 49 years.

Per germline, CDR1 MNHEY and CDR2 SMNVEV (reference sequence). The V segment lost 5 bases and the J segment 1 base; nucleotides outside the gene matches: 6. This CDR3 contains 15 residues. Libraries were prepared by immunoSEQ multiplex PCR; TCRdb keeps only in-frame clonotypes and omits some of them. This sample yields more than 500,000 clones, of which around 96% are seen a single time; over 0.095% belongs to the top ten. Positively selected for CCR7, the CD45RO-negative cells used as naive CD8 cells excluded terminally differentiated effector memory CD45RA+ cells. This chain uses TRBV27 with TRBJ1-1; 8 bases fit TRBD1. This TCR derives from a woman aged 25 to 39 in good health. Sequenced sample: naive CD8+ T cells sorted from blood. In DNA form, the CDR3 reads TGTGCCAGCAGTACTTGGACAGGGTCGAACACTGAAGCTTTCTTT. It is translated as CASSTWTGSNTEAFF.